This is a list of T cell receptor beta chains from one sample in a study of blood T cell repertoires in COVID-19. The data were produced by immunoSEQ multiplex PCR, yet TCRdb's version contains in-frame clones alone and is incomplete. The table lists 250,000 to 300,000 clones, about 87% of them singletons. What was sequenced was peripheral blood. The receptors here all came from a woman in her sixties or seventies with COVID-19, enrolled during active disease. CDR3s include the opening cysteine and the closing phenylalanine or tryptophan. D genes are given only for firm matches. Some rows have no size entry. The others give once, few or many, or a class for an expanded clone.

D gene: -
V gene: TRBV29-1
CDR3 length: 14
clone size: -
J gene: TRBJ1-1
CDR3 DNA: TGCAGCTCGAGGGGAGGAGACAGAAACACTGAAGCTTTCTTT
CDR3 protein: CSSRGGDRNTEAFF

D gene: -
V gene: TRBV6-6
CDR3 length: 14
clone size: -
J gene: TRBJ2-7
CDR3 DNA: TGTGCCAGCAGTTACTCGGGCAGGTCCCACGAGCAGTACTTC
CDR3 protein: CASSYSGRSHEQYF

D gene: TRBD1
V gene: TRBV19
CDR3 length: 15
clone size: -
J gene: TRBJ2-7
CDR3 DNA: TGTGCCAGTAGTATAGGGGACAGGAGTACCTACGAGCAGTACTTC
CDR3 protein: CASSIGDRSTYEQYF

D gene: -
V gene: TRBV25-1
CDR3 length: 12
clone size: -
J gene: TRBJ2-5
CDR3 DNA: TGTGCCAGCAGTGGATTTGAGGGAGCCCAGTACTTC
CDR3 protein: CASSGFEGAQYF

D gene: TRBD2
V gene: TRBV10-1
CDR3 length: 16
clone size: -
J gene: TRBJ2-3
CDR3 DNA: TGCGCCAGCAGTGAGTCCACTAGCGGGAGGACAGATACGCAGTATTTT
CDR3 protein: CASSESTSGRTDTQYF

D gene: TRBD2
V gene: TRBV19
CDR3 length: 15
clone size: -
J gene: TRBJ2-7
CDR3 DNA: TGTGCCAGTAGTCCTCAGCCGGGAGGGAGTTACGAGCAGTACTTC
CDR3 protein: CASSPQPGGSYEQYF

D gene: -
V gene: TRBV5-1
CDR3 length: 15
clone size: -
J gene: TRBJ2-1
CDR3 DNA: TGCGCCAGCAGCTTGTATACACAGGGAAACAATGAGCAGTTCTTC
CDR3 protein: CASSLYTQGNNEQFF

D gene: -
V gene: TRBV28
CDR3 length: 14
clone size: -
J gene: TRBJ2-5
CDR3 DNA: TGTGCCAGCACCCCAGGTGGCCAACAAGAGACCCAGTACTTC
CDR3 protein: CASTPGGQQETQYF

D gene: -
V gene: TRBV7-6
CDR3 length: 19
clone size: -
J gene: TRBJ1-6
CDR3 DNA: TGTGCCAGCAGCTTTCTCGGGACTGATCAGAGCTCCTATAATTCACCCCTCCACTTT
CDR3 protein: CASSFLGTDQSSYNSPLHF

D gene: -
V gene: TRBV5-1
CDR3 length: 16
clone size: -
J gene: TRBJ2-3
CDR3 DNA: TGCGCCAGCAGCTTGTCCACAGGAGTTAGGTCAGATACGCAGTATTTT
CDR3 protein: CASSLSTGVRSDTQYF

D gene: -
V gene: TRBV2
CDR3 length: 14
clone size: -
J gene: TRBJ2-7
CDR3 DNA: TGTGCCAGCAGCAGGATTCAAGGTGCCTACGAGCAGTACTTC
CDR3 protein: CASSRIQGAYEQYF

D gene: -
V gene: TRBV9
CDR3 length: 14
clone size: -
J gene: TRBJ2-3
CDR3 DNA: TGTGCCAGCAGCGTTACCTCAGGGGCATATACGCAGTATTTT
CDR3 protein: CASSVTSGAYTQYF

D gene: TRBD2
V gene: TRBV29-1
CDR3 length: 13
clone size: -
J gene: TRBJ2-7
CDR3 DNA: TGCAGCGTTGCTGTTGGGAGGGCCGGCGAGCAGTACTTC
CDR3 protein: CSVAVGRAGEQYF

D gene: -
V gene: TRBV28
CDR3 length: 14
clone size: -
J gene: TRBJ1-2
CDR3 DNA: TGTGCCAGCAGTCGACAGGTGGCGGGCTATGGCTACACCTTC
CDR3 protein: CASSRQVAGYGYTF

D gene: -
V gene: TRBV5-1
CDR3 length: 16
clone size: -
J gene: TRBJ2-6
CDR3 DNA: TGCGCCAGCAGCTTCGGACTGCTCTCTGGGGCCAACGTCCTGACTTTC
CDR3 protein: CASSFGLLSGANVLTF

D gene: -
V gene: TRBV21-1
CDR3 length: 17
clone size: once
J gene: TRBJ2-1
CDR3 DNA: TGTGCCAGCAGCAGACAATACAGGGGGGCCTCCTACAATGAGCAGTTCTTC
CDR3 protein: CASSRQYRGASYNEQFF

D gene: TRBD1
V gene: TRBV30
CDR3 length: 14
clone size: -
J gene: TRBJ1-1
CDR3 DNA: TGTGCCTGGGGGACAGGGGGCGCGAACACTGAAGCTTTCTTT
CDR3 protein: CAWGTGGANTEAFF

D gene: TRBD1
V gene: TRBV5-1
CDR3 length: 16
clone size: -
J gene: TRBJ2-2
CDR3 DNA: TGCGCCAGCAGCTTGCTGACAGGGTTAGGCACCGGGGAGCTGTTTTTT
CDR3 protein: CASSLLTGLGTGELFF

D gene: -
V gene: TRBV7-3
CDR3 length: 14
clone size: -
J gene: TRBJ2-7
CDR3 DNA: TGTGCCAGCAGCTTAACAGGGGGTACCTACGAGCAGTACTTC
CDR3 protein: CASSLTGGTYEQYF

D gene: TRBD1
V gene: TRBV7-2
CDR3 length: 15
clone size: -
J gene: TRBJ1-3
CDR3 DNA: TGTGCCAGCAGCTCCCCAGGGGGCTTTGGAAACACCATATATTTT
CDR3 protein: CASSSPGGFGNTIYF

D gene: -
V gene: TRBV14
CDR3 length: 16
clone size: -
J gene: TRBJ1-1
CDR3 DNA: TGTGCCAGCAGCCAGAGAGCCGGGACACTGAACACTGAAGCTTTCTTT
CDR3 protein: CASSQRAGTLNTEAFF

D gene: TRBD2
V gene: TRBV7-9
CDR3 length: 18
clone size: -
J gene: TRBJ2-7
CDR3 DNA: TGTGCCAGCAGCTTCTTTCCAAGGGCGGGGGGCGCTGACAACGAGCAGTACTTC
CDR3 protein: CASSFFPRAGGADNEQYF

D gene: TRBD2
V gene: TRBV19
CDR3 length: 16
clone size: -
J gene: TRBJ2-1
CDR3 DNA: TGTGCCAGTAGTATAAGGGGACTAGCGGGAGATAATGAGCAGTTCTTC
CDR3 protein: CASSIRGLAGDNEQFF

D gene: TRBD2
V gene: TRBV7-3
CDR3 length: 14
clone size: -
J gene: TRBJ2-3
CDR3 DNA: TGTGCCAGCAGCGGTAGCGGGAGCACAGATACGCAGTATTTT
CDR3 protein: CASSGSGSTDTQYF

D gene: -
V gene: TRBV30
CDR3 length: 13
clone size: -
J gene: TRBJ1-5
CDR3 DNA: TGTGCCTGGAGTCGACAGCCAAATCAGCCCCAGCATTTT
CDR3 protein: CAWSRQPNQPQHF

D gene: TRBD2
V gene: TRBV11-2
CDR3 length: 15
clone size: -
J gene: TRBJ2-3
CDR3 DNA: TGTGCCAGCAGCTTAGATAGCGGGGTCACAGATACGCAGTATTTT
CDR3 protein: CASSLDSGVTDTQYF

D gene: -
V gene: TRBV7-8
CDR3 length: 14
clone size: -
J gene: TRBJ2-1
CDR3 DNA: TGTGCCAGCAGCTATGGACAGAGCTTCAATGAGCAGTTCTTC
CDR3 protein: CASSYGQSFNEQFF

D gene: TRBD2
V gene: TRBV27
CDR3 length: 13
clone size: -
J gene: TRBJ2-7
CDR3 DNA: TGTGCCAGCACCCCGACTAGCGGAGAGGAGCAGTACTTC
CDR3 protein: CASTPTSGEEQYF

D gene: TRBD2
V gene: TRBV7-2
CDR3 length: 16
clone size: once
J gene: TRBJ2-2
CDR3 DNA: TGTGCCAGCAGCTTAGTGGTATCTAGCGGGAGCGGGGAGCTGTTTTTT
CDR3 protein: CASSLVVSSGSGELFF

D gene: TRBD1
V gene: TRBV5-1
CDR3 length: 13
clone size: -
J gene: TRBJ1-1
CDR3 DNA: TGCGCCAGCAGCCCCGACAGGGGCACTGAAGCTTTCTTT
CDR3 protein: CASSPDRGTEAFF

D gene: -
V gene: TRBV5-1
CDR3 length: 14
clone size: -
J gene: TRBJ2-3
CDR3 DNA: TGCGCCAGCAGACTCCCGGGGAGCACAGATACGCAGTATTTT
CDR3 protein: CASRLPGSTDTQYF

D gene: TRBD2
V gene: TRBV28
CDR3 length: 14
clone size: -
J gene: TRBJ2-7
CDR3 DNA: TGTGCCAGCCGACCGGGACTAGCGACCCAAGAGCAGTACTTC
CDR3 protein: CASRPGLATQEQYF

D gene: TRBD1
V gene: TRBV19
CDR3 length: 14
clone size: -
J gene: TRBJ1-2
CDR3 DNA: TGTGCCAGTAGTATCCGGGACAGCTTGTATGGCTACACCTTC
CDR3 protein: CASSIRDSLYGYTF

D gene: TRBD1
V gene: TRBV30
CDR3 length: 13
clone size: -
J gene: TRBJ1-5
CDR3 DNA: TGTGCCTGGAGACAGGGGACCGATCAGCCCCAGCATTTT
CDR3 protein: CAWRQGTDQPQHF

D gene: TRBD1
V gene: TRBV27
CDR3 length: 14
clone size: -
J gene: TRBJ2-7
CDR3 DNA: TGTGCCAGCAGTCCCAACAGGGGGCGAGATGAGCAGTACTTC
CDR3 protein: CASSPNRGRDEQYF

D gene: -
V gene: TRBV18
CDR3 length: 15
clone size: few
J gene: TRBJ1-2
CDR3 DNA: TGTGCCAGCTCACCACAGGAACGGGGAGCTGGGGGCTACACCTTC
CDR3 protein: CASSPQERGAGGYTF

D gene: TRBD1
V gene: TRBV27
CDR3 length: 18
clone size: few
J gene: TRBJ1-6
CDR3 DNA: TGTGCCAGCAGTTTACGGCCGACCTACAGGGGTGACAATTCACCCCTCCACTTT
CDR3 protein: CASSLRPTYRGDNSPLHF

D gene: -
V gene: TRBV5-1
CDR3 length: 13
clone size: -
J gene: TRBJ1-2
CDR3 DNA: TGCGCCAGCAGCTCAGACAGCCGATATGGCTACACCTTC
CDR3 protein: CASSSDSRYGYTF

D gene: TRBD1
V gene: TRBV10-3
CDR3 length: 15
clone size: -
J gene: TRBJ1-5
CDR3 DNA: TGTGCCATCAGACCAGGACAGGGCGGCAATCAGCCCCAGCATTTT
CDR3 protein: CAIRPGQGGNQPQHF

D gene: TRBD2
V gene: TRBV3-1/TRBV3-2
CDR3 length: 15
clone size: -
J gene: TRBJ2-3
CDR3 DNA: TGTGCCAGCAGCCGACTAGCGGACCCCACAGATACGCAGTATTTT
CDR3 protein: CASSRLADPTDTQYF

D gene: TRBD1
V gene: TRBV19
CDR3 length: 14
clone size: -
J gene: TRBJ2-1
CDR3 DNA: TGTGCCAGTAGTGTCGGGACAGAGAACAATGAGCAGTTCTTC
CDR3 protein: CASSVGTENNEQFF

D gene: TRBD1
V gene: TRBV30
CDR3 length: 13
clone size: -
J gene: TRBJ1-2
CDR3 DNA: TGTGCCTGGACCCAGGACAGGGGCTATGGCTACACCTTC
CDR3 protein: CAWTQDRGYGYTF

D gene: -
V gene: TRBV6-2/TRBV6-3
CDR3 length: 14
clone size: once
J gene: TRBJ1-5
CDR3 DNA: TGTGCCAGCAGTTACGGCGTCCCAGGACAGCCCCAGCATTTT
CDR3 protein: CASSYGVPGQPQHF

D gene: -
V gene: TRBV30
CDR3 length: 13
clone size: -
J gene: TRBJ1-5
CDR3 DNA: TGTGCCTGGAGTTCTCTCGGTAATCAGCCCCAGCATTTT
CDR3 protein: CAWSSLGNQPQHF

D gene: TRBD1
V gene: TRBV27
CDR3 length: 14
clone size: -
J gene: TRBJ1-2
CDR3 DNA: TGTGCCAGCGGACGGACAGGGGCTAGCTATGGCTACACCTTC
CDR3 protein: CASGRTGASYGYTF